The clone carrying this T cell receptor (beta chain) is a singleton in its sample. What it binds is not known. V shed 4 bases and J 4 bases; nucleotides not matched to a gene: 5. The CDR3 consists of 16 residues. Germline CDR1 and CDR2: SGHVS and FNYEAQ. As input for TCR beta libraries, about 1.8 micrograms of genomic DNA came from cryopreserved PBMCs. Libraries were prepared by immunoSEQ multiplex PCR; TCRdb keeps only in-frame clonotypes and omits some of them. The table has some 310,000 clones, approximately 80% seen once; the top ten hold about 6.7%. These data originate in a study of cytotoxic CD8 clonotypes in ibrutinib-treated CLL. Study context: Productive templates per sample averaged roughly 260,000; productive rearrangements, 94,082. Study-level points and caveats: Shared public clonotypes were rare, and on treatment they either got smaller or stayed the same. Clonality at baseline surpassed age-matched healthy donors and tracked circulating CD8+ T-cell counts.

The TCR comes from a human donor with chronic lymphocytic leukemia. The gene calls are TRBV7-6 and TRBJ2-1, with 12 bases fitting TRBD2. The material was PBMCs, obtained before ibrutinib treatment. CDR3 in amino acids: CASSSTLAGGYNEQFF. The DNA of the CDR3 is TGTGCCAGCAGCTCGACGCTAGCGGGAGGGTACAATGAGCAGTTCTTC.